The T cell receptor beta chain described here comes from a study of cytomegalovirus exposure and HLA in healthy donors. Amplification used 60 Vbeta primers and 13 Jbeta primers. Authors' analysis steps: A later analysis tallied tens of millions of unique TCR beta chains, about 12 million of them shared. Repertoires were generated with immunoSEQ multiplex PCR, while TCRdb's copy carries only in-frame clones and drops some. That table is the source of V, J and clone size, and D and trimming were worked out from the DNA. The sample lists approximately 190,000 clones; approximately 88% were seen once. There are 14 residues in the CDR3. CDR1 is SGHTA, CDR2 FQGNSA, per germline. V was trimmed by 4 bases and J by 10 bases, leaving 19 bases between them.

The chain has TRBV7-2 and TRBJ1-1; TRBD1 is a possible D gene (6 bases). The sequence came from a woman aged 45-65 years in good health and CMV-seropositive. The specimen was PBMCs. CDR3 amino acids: CASSSSGGTGRAFF. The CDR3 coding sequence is TGTGCCAGCAGCTCCTCGGGGGGCACAGGGCGAGCTTTCTTT.